This T cell receptor beta chain was captured in a study of shared clonotypes between healthy human individuals. Only in-frame clones appear in the TCRdb table, and some are missing; sequencing was by immunoSEQ multiplex PCR. The data show approximately 1.5 million clones, approximately 98% seen once. This clone has just one count. Germline-derived CDR1 and CDR2 are MDHEN and SYDVKM. The CDR3 totals 14 residues. Trimming shortened V by 8 bases and J by 5 bases, and 18 bases separated the two germline ends. The TCR sequence derives from a man younger than 45 in good health. The chain is built from TRBV28 and TRBJ2-5; D is uncertain. The sequenced material came from naive CD4+ T cells sorted from blood. Sample subset: CD45RA+ positively selected. CDR3 DNA sequence: TGTGCCAGCGGGCTAAGGCCGAGCTATGAGACCCAGTACTTC. Amino acid sequence: CASGLRPSYETQYF.